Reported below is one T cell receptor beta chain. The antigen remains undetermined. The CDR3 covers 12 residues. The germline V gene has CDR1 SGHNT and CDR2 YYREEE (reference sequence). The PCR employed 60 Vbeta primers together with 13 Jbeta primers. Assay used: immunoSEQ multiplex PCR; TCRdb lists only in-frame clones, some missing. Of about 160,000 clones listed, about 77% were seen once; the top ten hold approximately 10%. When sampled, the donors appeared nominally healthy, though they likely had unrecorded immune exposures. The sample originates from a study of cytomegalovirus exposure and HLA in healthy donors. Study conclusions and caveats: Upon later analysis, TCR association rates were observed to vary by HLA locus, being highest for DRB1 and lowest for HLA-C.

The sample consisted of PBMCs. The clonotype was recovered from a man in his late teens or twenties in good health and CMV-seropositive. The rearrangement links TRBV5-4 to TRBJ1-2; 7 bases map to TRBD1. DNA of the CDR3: TGTGTCACGACAGGGACCAACTATGGCTACACCTTC. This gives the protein CVTTGTNYGYTF.